The entry below gives a single TCR beta chain sequence along with its context. Its specificity is unknown. The V and J ends lost 2 bases and 1 base respectively, with 11 bases between them. The CDR3 has 15 amino acids. CDR1 is SEHNR and CDR2 is FQNEAQ in the germline V gene (reference sequence). Method: immunoSEQ multiplex PCR; TCRdb's copy keeps in-frame clones and lacks some. The data contain some 170,000 clones, about 86% of them singletons. The entry originates in a study of cytomegalovirus exposure and HLA in healthy donors. General observations from the study: Investigators reported around 150 TCR beta chains as tied to cytomegalovirus. Generally TCR sequences proved uncommon, though certain public TCRs appeared in numerous donors. CMV antigen specificity of a few CMV-associated chains was confirmed in vitro.

The sample was PBMCs. The V call is TRBV7-9, the J call TRBJ2-5; no firm D call. The receptor comes from a woman aged 25-40 years in good health and CMV-seronegative. For the CDR3, the DNA is TGTGCCAGCAGCTTATTGTGGAGCCTCCAAGAGACCCAGTACTTC. It yields the protein CASSLLWSLQETQYF.